This record looks at one T cell receptor (beta chain) sequence and its context. Deletions cut 7 bases from V and 5 bases from J, with 11 bases between. The CDR3 is made up of 13 amino acids. Germline loops: CDR1 MNHNS, CDR2 SASEGT. The protocol was immunoSEQ multiplex PCR, while the TCRdb copy is restricted to in-frame clones and leaves out a portion. The sample has approximately 61,000 clones, about 89% seen once; the top ten hold about 18%. The data belong to a study of OX40 agonist ivuxolimab in advanced cancers. Across the study: Patients received the agonistic anti-OX40 (CD134) antibody ivuxolimab.

The sequence was obtained from an adult with an advanced solid tumor such as melanoma, head and neck, liver or kidney cancer. The source material was CD4+ or CD8+ T cells sorted from blood, sampled in a trial of the OX40 agonist ivuxolimab. The chain couples TRBV6-1 to TRBJ2-2; no definite D call. Written as DNA, the CDR3 is TGTGCCAGCACAGAACCCTCGACCGGGGAGCTGTTTTTT. This sequence encodes CASTEPSTGELFF.